The entry below gives a single TCR beta chain sequence along with its context. This sample stems from a study of tumor-infiltrating lymphocytes in oesophageal squamous cell carcinoma. The length of the CDR3 is 13 residues. V gave up 4 bases and J gave up 14 bases; unmatched junction bases: 10. Germline values: CDR1 SGHTA, CDR2 FQGNSA. MiXCR, applied by TCRdb to the PCR reads, yields one record per CDR3 protein. This sample yields roughly 20,000 distinct CDR3 sequences, of which around 43% are seen a single time; roughly 7% belongs to the top ten. The chain is built from TRBV7-2 and TRBJ2-1, with 8 bases matching TRBD1. This TCR was sampled from a male donor with esophageal squamous cell carcinoma. Material for sequencing was blood. The CDR3 region is CASSSNTGGGKFF. Written as DNA, the CDR3 is TGTGCCAGCAGCTCCAATACAGGGGGAGGTAAGTTCTTC.